The TCR beta chain under discussion was sequenced for a study of technical replicates of blood from several donors. Assay: immunoSEQ multiplex PCR; the TCRdb copy retains only in-frame clones and omits some. The data show some 80,000 clones, with around 94% seen just once and 0.38% held by the top ten. The length of the CDR3 is 13 residues. Deletions cut 4 bases from V and 6 bases from J, with 10 bases between. CDR1 is SGHTA and CDR2 is FQGNSA in the germline V gene. The rearrangement uses TRBV7-2 and TRBJ1-5, with D tentatively TRBD1 (5 bases). The sequenced sample was T cells isolated from PBMCs. This TCR came from a human donor in good health. The CDR3 loop reads CASSWGGVQPQHF. The CDR3 DNA is TGTGCCAGCAGCTGGGGGGGAGTTCAGCCCCAGCATTTT.